This T cell receptor beta chain originates from a study of blood T cell repertoires in COVID-19. Background on the study: Sample material is recorded as cDNA or gDNA derived from T cells, B-cell-depleted T cells, or PBMCs.

The data were produced by immunoSEQ multiplex PCR, yet TCRdb's version contains in-frame clones alone and is incomplete. The sample records 200,000 to 250,000 clones, around 84% being singletons. V was trimmed by 3 bases and J by 7 bases, leaving 13 bases between them. This CDR3 is built from 14 residues. CDR1 and CDR2 (germline): LGHDT, YNNKEL (reference sequence). The material sequenced was peripheral blood. The TCR sequence derives from a woman of 80 years or more with active or convalescent COVID-19. The J gene is TRBJ2-4, the V gene TRBV3-1 (or the pseudogene TRBV3-2); TRBD1 might be the D (6 bases). For the CDR3, the DNA is TGTGCCAGCAGCCAGTTAACAGGGTATAACATTCAGTACTTC. Encoded protein: CASSQLTGYNIQYF.